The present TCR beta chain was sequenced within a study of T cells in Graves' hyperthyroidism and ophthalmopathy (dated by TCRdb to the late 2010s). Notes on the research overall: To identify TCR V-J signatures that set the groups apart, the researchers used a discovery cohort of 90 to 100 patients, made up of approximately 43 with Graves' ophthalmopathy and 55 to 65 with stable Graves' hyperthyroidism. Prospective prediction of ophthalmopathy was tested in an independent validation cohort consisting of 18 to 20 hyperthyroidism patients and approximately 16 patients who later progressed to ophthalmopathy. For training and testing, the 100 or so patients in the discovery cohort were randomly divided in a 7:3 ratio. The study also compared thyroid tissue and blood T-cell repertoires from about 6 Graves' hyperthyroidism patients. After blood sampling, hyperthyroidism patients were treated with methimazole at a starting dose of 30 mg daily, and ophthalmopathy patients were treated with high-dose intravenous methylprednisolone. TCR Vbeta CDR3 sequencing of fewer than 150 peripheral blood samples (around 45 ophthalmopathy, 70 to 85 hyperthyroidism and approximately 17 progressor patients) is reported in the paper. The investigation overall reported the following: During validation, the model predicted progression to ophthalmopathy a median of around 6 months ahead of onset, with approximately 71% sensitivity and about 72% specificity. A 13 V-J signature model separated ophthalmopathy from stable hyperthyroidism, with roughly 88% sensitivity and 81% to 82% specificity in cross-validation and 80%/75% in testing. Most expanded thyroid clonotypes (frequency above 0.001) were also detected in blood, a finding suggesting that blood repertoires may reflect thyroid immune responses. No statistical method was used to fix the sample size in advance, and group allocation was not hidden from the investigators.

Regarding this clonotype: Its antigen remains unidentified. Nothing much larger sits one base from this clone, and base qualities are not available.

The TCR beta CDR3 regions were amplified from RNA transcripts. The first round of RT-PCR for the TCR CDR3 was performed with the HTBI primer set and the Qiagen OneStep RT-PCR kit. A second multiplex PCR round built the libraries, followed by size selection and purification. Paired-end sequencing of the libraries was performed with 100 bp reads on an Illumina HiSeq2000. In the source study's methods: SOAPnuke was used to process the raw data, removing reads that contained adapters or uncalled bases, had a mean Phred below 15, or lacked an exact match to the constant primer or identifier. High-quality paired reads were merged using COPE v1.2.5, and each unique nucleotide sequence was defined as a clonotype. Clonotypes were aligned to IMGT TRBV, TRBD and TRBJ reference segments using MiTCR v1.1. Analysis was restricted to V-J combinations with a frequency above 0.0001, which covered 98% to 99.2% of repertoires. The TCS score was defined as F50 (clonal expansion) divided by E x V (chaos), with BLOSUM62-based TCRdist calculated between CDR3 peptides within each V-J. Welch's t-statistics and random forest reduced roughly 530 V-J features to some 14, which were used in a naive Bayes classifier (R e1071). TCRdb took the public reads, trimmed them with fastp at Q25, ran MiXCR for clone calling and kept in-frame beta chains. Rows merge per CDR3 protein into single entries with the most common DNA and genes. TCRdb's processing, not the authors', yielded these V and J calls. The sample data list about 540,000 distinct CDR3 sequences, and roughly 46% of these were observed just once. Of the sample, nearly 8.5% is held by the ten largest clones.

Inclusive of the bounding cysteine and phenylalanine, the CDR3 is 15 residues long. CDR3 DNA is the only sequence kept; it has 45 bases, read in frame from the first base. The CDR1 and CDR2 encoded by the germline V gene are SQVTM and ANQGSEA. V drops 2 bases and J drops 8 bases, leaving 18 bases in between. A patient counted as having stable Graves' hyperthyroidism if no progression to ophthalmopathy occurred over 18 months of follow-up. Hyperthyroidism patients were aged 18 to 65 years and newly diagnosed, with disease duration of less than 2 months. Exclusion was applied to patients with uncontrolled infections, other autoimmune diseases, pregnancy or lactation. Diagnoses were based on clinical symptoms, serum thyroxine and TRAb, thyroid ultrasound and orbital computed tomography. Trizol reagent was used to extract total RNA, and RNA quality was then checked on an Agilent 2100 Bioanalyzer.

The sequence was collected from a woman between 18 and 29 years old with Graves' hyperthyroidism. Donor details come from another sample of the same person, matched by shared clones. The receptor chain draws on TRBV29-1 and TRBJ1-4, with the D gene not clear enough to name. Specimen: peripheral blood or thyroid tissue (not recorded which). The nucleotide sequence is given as TGCAGCGTTGAAAAGGTTGACCCAGGACGGGAAAAACTGTTTTTT. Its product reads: CSVEKVDPGREKLFF.